The rows below give T cell receptor beta chains drawn from one sample of a study of cytomegalovirus exposure and HLA in healthy donors. Libraries were prepared by immunoSEQ multiplex PCR; TCRdb keeps only in-frame clonotypes and omits some of them. The data hold some 180,000 clones, with 70% to 80% observed a single time. The sample was PBMCs. These receptors were collected from a man aged 18 to 30 in good health and CMV-seronegative. Both conserved end residues are part of each CDR3. The D gene is left open where the match is weak. Some rows mark clone size as missing; the rest say once, few, many or name a class of expanded clone.

d_gene	v_gene	abundance	j_gene	CDR3nt	CDR3aa
TRBD1	TRBV6-5	few	TRBJ2-7	TGTGCCAGCAGCGGACAGGGGAGTTACGAGCAGTACTTC	CASSGQGSYEQYF
.	TRBV2	.	TRBJ2-1	TGTGCCAGCAGTGACTTCGTGAGGACAGAGCAGTTCTTC	CASSDFVRTEQFF
TRBD2	TRBV7-9	.	TRBJ2-5	TGTGCCAGCAGCCTCTTGGGCCCTAGCGGACAAGAGACCCAGTACTTC	CASSLLGPSGQETQYF
.	TRBV5-8	once	TRBJ1-5	TGTGCCAGCAGCCACACCGGGAGAGGAATGCGGAGCAATCAGCCCCAGCATTTT	CASSHTGRGMRSNQPQHF
.	TRBV20-1	.	TRBJ2-2	TGCAGTGCTATTACGGGGGGGGAGCTGTTTTTT	CSAITGGELFF
TRBD1	TRBV5-5	.	TRBJ1-1	TGTGCCAGCAGCGGCGGGACAGTTGAAGCTTTCTTT	CASSGGTVEAFF
.	TRBV4-3	.	TRBJ1-1	TGCGCCAGCAGCCAAGGCCCGGGGGGGTTGGGCACTGAAGCTTTCTTT	CASSQGPGGLGTEAFF
.	TRBV6-5	few	TRBJ1-1	TGTGCCAGCAGTTACTCGTATAGACAGATAAGTGAAGCTTTCTTT	CASSYSYRQISEAFF
TRBD1	TRBV12-5	once	TRBJ1-5	TGTGCTAGTGGTCAACAGGGGGATAGGCCCCAGCATTTT	CASGQQGDRPQHF
TRBD2	TRBV5-6	.	TRBJ2-3	TGTGCCAGCAGCCGCGGGGGGGGTACGCAGTATTTT	CASSRGGGTQYF
TRBD1	TRBV10-3	.	TRBJ2-7	TGTGCCATCAGTGAGTTTATAGCTCGGGACAGGCTTTCGGGGCAGTACTTC	CAISEFIARDRLSGQYF
.	TRBV4-3	few	TRBJ1-4	TGCGCCAGCAGCCAACTCAATGAAAAACTGTTTTTT	CASSQLNEKLFF
.	TRBV29-1	.	TRBJ2-3	TGCAGCGTTGAGGTAACGACTAGTGGGTCAGATACGCAGTATTTT	CSVEVTTSGSDTQYF
TRBD2	TRBV2	.	TRBJ2-3	TGTGCCAGTGGTAGTCTAGCGGGAAGCACAGATACGCAGTATTTT	CASGSLAGSTDTQYF
TRBD2	TRBV4-3	few	TRBJ2-7	TGCGCCAGCAGCCAGGGACTAGCGGGGGAGGCCTACGAGCAGTACTTC	CASSQGLAGEAYEQYF
.	TRBV4-2	.	TRBJ2-7	TGTGCCAGCAGCCAAGTAGGGGGAGAGCAGTACTTC	CASSQVGGEQYF
TRBD2	TRBV12-5	.	TRBJ2-1	TGTGCTAGTGGTTTGGGTAGCGGGAGGGACAATGAGCAGTTCTTC	CASGLGSGRDNEQFF
TRBD1	TRBV9	.	TRBJ1-4	TGTGCCAGCAGCAACGACAGGGAGATTGGGGCTCATGAAAAACTGTTTTTT	CASSNDREIGAHEKLFF
.	TRBV7-2	few	TRBJ2-2	TGTGCCAGCAGCTTCGCGCGCGGGACGAACACCGGGGAGCTGTTTTTT	CASSFARGTNTGELFF
TRBD1	TRBV11-2	.	TRBJ2-5	TGTGCCAGCAGCTTAGGGACAGGGGATCACCTCTCCGAGACCCAGTACTTC	CASSLGTGDHLSETQYF
TRBD1	TRBV5-5	.	TRBJ2-5	TGTGCCAGCAGCTTAGACAGGGTACGGGAGACCCAGTACTTC	CASSLDRVRETQYF
.	TRBV7-3	.	TRBJ1-5	TGTGCCAGCAGCTTACCCGGTCCGGATCAGCCCCAGCATTTT	CASSLPGPDQPQHF
.	TRBV4-2	few	TRBJ1-2	TGTGCCAGCAGCCAAGATCCCGGGGATGGCTACACCTTC	CASSQDPGDGYTF
.	TRBV28	once	TRBJ1-5	TGTGCCAGCAGCTCCGGAAGGACTCCTGTTATGACCCAGCATTTT	CASSSGRTPVMTQHF
.	TRBV5-4	.	TRBJ2-2	TGTGCCAGCAGCTTGTATAGGGAGCCCGGGGAGCTGTTTTTT	CASSLYREPGELFF
.	TRBV7-9	.	TRBJ2-2	TGTGCCAGCAGCTTTGCAGAAATTAACACCGGGGAGCTGTTTTTT	CASSFAEINTGELFF
.	TRBV2	.	TRBJ1-5	TGTGCCAGCAGGCTGACAGTTAGCAATCAACCCCAGCATTTT	CASRLTVSNQPQHF
.	TRBV7-3	.	TRBJ2-1	TGTGCCAGCAGCCCAGGAGGGCTTACTAACTCCTACAATGAGCAGTTCTTC	CASSPGGLTNSYNEQFF
.	TRBV6-5	.	TRBJ1-2	TGTGCCAGCAGTTACTCGAAGTGGGGGGGGAGCGGCTACACCTTC	CASSYSKWGGSGYTF
.	TRBV19	.	TRBJ2-2	TGTGCCAGTAGTATAATCACGAACACCGGGGAGCTGTTTTTT	CASSIITNTGELFF
.	TRBV6-1	.	TRBJ2-3	TGTGCCAGCAGTGAAGCGCGGGTAGATACGCAGTATTTT	CASSEARVDTQYF
.	TRBV6-6	.	TRBJ1-6	TGTGCCAGCAGTTGCTCAGGACAGAAAAATTCACCCCTCCACTTT	CASSCSGQKNSPLHF
.	TRBV6-5	.	TRBJ2-7	TGTGCCAGCAGCCCCGGGGGTGGCCCCCAGTACTTC	CASSPGGGPQYF
TRBD1	TRBV4-3	.	TRBJ1-1	TGCGCCAGCAGCCAAGATGAGAGGGGGCCTATCGTGAACACTGAAGCTTTCTTT	CASSQDERGPIVNTEAFF
.	TRBV19	.	TRBJ2-1	TGTGCCAGTAGTATCCTCGACATGTCCGAAGGGCAGTTCTTC	CASSILDMSEGQFF
TRBD1	TRBV11-2	once	TRBJ2-7	TGTGCCAGCAGCTCCCGGGACAGCCGGTTCTACGAGCAGTACTTC	CASSSRDSRFYEQYF
TRBD1	TRBV4-3	.	TRBJ2-2	TGCGCCAGCAGCAAGGGACAGGGGGGAACCGGGGAGCTGTTTTTT	CASSKGQGGTGELFF
.	TRBV20-1	.	TRBJ2-5	TGCAGTGCTAGGGCCACAGAGACCCAGTACTTC	CSARATETQYF
.	TRBV13	once	TRBJ2-1	TGTGCCAGCAGCTTGAGACCCCTCGGGAGCTCCTACAATGAGCAGTTCTTC	CASSLRPLGSSYNEQFF
TRBD2	TRBV7-3	few	TRBJ2-1	TGTGCCAGCAGCTCTTTCGGGGGGGGTGGTCGCAATGAGCAGTTCTTC	CASSSFGGGGRNEQFF
TRBD1	TRBV4-1	.	TRBJ1-1	TGCGCCAGCAGCCAAGATAGGGAACCGGCCCAGGGGGTTACTGAAGCTTTCTTT	CASSQDREPAQGVTEAFF
TRBD2	TRBV2	.	TRBJ2-5	TGTGCCAGGGGGACTAGCGGGCAAGAGACCCAGTACTTC	CARGTSGQETQYF
TRBD2	TRBV9	.	TRBJ2-3	TGTGCCAGCAGCGTAGGGACTAGCGCCCGCACAGATACGCAGTATTTT	CASSVGTSARTDTQYF
TRBD2	TRBV13	few	TRBJ2-3	TGTGCCAGCAGCAAGGGACTAGCGGGCGATACGCAGTATTTT	CASSKGLAGDTQYF
TRBD1	TRBV4-1	.	TRBJ2-1	TGCGCCAGCAGCCGGGTAACAGGGGGCGATGAGCAGTTCTTC	CASSRVTGGDEQFF
.	TRBV4-3	.	TRBJ1-5	TGCGCCAGCAGCCGGGGGGTCAATAGCAATCAGCCCCAGCATTTT	CASSRGVNSNQPQHF